This record looks at one TCR beta chain sequence and its context. Its antigen is unknown. The sample originates from a study of ipilimumab plus nivolumab after autologous stem cell transplantation. Study outcomes and limitations: TCR repertoire, Treg phenotype and gut microbiota reportedly support more study of this approach.

The V gene's germline CDR1 is SNHLY and CDR2 FYNNEI. The CDR3 totals 15 residues. Trimming left V 5 bases short and J 0 bases short, with 14 bases between. Checkpoint therapy with ipilimumab 1 mg/kg began 14 to 28 days after transplant. Dosing: nivolumab 3 mg/kg IV, weeks 1, 4, 7, 10, then every two weeks to week 26. Assay: immunoSEQ multiplex PCR; the TCRdb copy retains only in-frame clones and omits some. The profile shows fewer than 25,000 clones, just under 75% of them singletons. The V gene is TRBV2, the J gene TRBJ2-7; D possibly corresponds to TRBD2 (5 bases). The specimen was PBMCs, collected in a trial of ipilimumab plus nivolumab as post-transplant consolidation. The receptor comes from a male donor with diffuse large B-cell lymphoma. The CDR3 sequence is CASSFGLSSSYEQYF. The CDR3 coding sequence is TGTGCCAGCAGTTTTGGACTGTCTAGCTCCTACGAGCAGTACTTC.